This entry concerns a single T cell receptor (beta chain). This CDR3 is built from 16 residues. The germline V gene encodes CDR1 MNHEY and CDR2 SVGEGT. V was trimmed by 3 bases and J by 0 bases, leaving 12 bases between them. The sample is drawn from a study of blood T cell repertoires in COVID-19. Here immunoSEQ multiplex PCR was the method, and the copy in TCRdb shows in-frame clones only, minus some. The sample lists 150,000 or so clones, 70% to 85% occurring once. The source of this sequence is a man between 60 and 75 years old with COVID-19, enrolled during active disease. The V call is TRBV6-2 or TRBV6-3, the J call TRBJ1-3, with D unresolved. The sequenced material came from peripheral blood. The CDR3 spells CASSYRIPSSGNTIYF. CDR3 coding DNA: TGTGCCAGCAGTTATCGGATTCCTAGCTCTGGAAACACCATATATTTT.